This TCR beta chain was obtained from a study of human T cells and chemical hapten exposure (dated by TCRdb to the early 2020s). Broadly, across the study: For sensitization, 2% DPC in acetone was applied to an approximately 2 cm by approximately 2 cm area of upper inner arm skin. Throughout the study period of roughly 24 weeks, patients also received therapeutic DPC doses to the scalp every week. Patch testing was performed on the upper back with Finn chambers containing 0.01% DPC, and the patch tests were scored after 6 days according to International Contact Dermatitis Research Group standards. The mostly female patient cohort included alopecia areata with under or over 50% scalp involvement, alopecia totalis and alopecia universalis. Libraries were combined into a pool for sequencing, and differences in TCR yield between samples came mainly from small differences in library volumes within the pool. In alopecia patients, the study followed how the peripheral blood TCR repertoire changed in vivo over primary and secondary sensitization to diphenylcyclopropenone (DPC), a hapten. Patient blood was sampled pre-sensitization (week 0) and at 2, 6 and about 24 weeks after DPC sensitization. Roughly 30 alopecia patients gave blood for TCR sequencing at one to four time points (pre-sensitization, 2, 6 and 24 weeks). General conclusions and limits of the study: Patch test score was positively correlated with the number of PT1 expanded TCRs, with significance at thresholds 8, 16 and 32 but not at 4. No change with DPC sensitization was found in the number of TCRs above 1 in 1000 frequency, and no evidence of global repertoire structure alterations was found. Repeated subsampling changed both the strength of the expansion versus patch-test correlation and the threshold at which that correlation became significant. All patients had alopecia, a presumed autoimmune disease, so their immune response might differ from that of healthy individuals. Significantly more large CDR3 similarity clusters were formed by expanded TCRs than by pre-sensitization or healthy control sets, consistent with antigen-driven responses.

The time point label, read with the paper, signifies: patch test 3, about 24 weeks after DPC sensitization. Taken with the paper, the label for treatment or condition translates to: therapeutic diphenylcyclopropenone sensitization with weekly scalp DPC. At each patch-test visit, blood was drawn before the patch test was applied. Patients were eligible if aged 18 to 70, diagnosed with alopecia and judged suitable for DPC therapy, and pregnant patients were excluded. Total RNA was extracted from unfractionated whole blood collected in Tempus Blood RNA tubes. The library was produced with RACE. Sequencing instrument: NextSeq 500. Library preparation attached unique molecular identifiers to individual cDNA molecules for quantitative, reproducible TCR counting. For every blood RNA sample, sequencing covered both the TCR alpha and TCR beta chains. In the source study's methods: The median number of TCRs per sample was some 100,000, ranging from about 20,000 to 750,000. The Decombinator software suite was used to annotate V, J and CDR3 in the TCR reads. For the PS versus PT1 abundance plots, all samples were subsampled to the same number of TCRs (28,000). Expanded TCRs were defined as absent before sensitization and observed at least eight times at the 2-week time point. TCRdb reanalyzed the raw reads on its own, using fastp at Q25 for trimming and MiXCR for clone calling, and kept in-frame beta chains. Under each unique CDR3 protein, matching rows form one entry showing the most common genes and DNA. TCRdb, rather than the study authors, made the V and J calls. The sample contains 90,000 to 140,000 distinct CDR3 sequences, 30% to 35% of them found a single time. The top ten constitute around 2.7% of the sample.

This clonotype was counted a few times. Its antigen is unknown. Base-call qualities are not available, and no considerably larger clone is one nucleotide away. V and J are trimmed by 3 bases and 1 base, and the gene matches miss 7 bases of the junction. For CDR1 and CDR2, the germline V gene lists SQVTM and ANQGSEA. Reading from cysteine to phenylalanine, the CDR3 counts 15 amino acids. Only the CDR3 region is kept as DNA, spanning 45 bases read in frame from base 1. Sequencing used whole blood, obtained in connection with sensitization to the hapten diphenylcyclopropenone (DPC). The rearrangement combines TRBV29-1 with TRBJ1-1; 8 central nucleotides agree with TRBD1. The receptor comes from a man aged 40-49 years with alopecia areata. Some clones in this sample may be carry-over from other donors' samples. Here is the DNA: TGCAGCGTTGAGAGACAGGGGCTACAGAACACTGAAGCTTTCTTT. Its translation reads: CSVERQGLQNTEAFF.